What follows are 21 T cell receptor beta chains derived from one specimen sequenced in a study of blood T cell repertoires in COVID-19. Only in-frame clones appear in the TCRdb table, and some are missing; sequencing was by immunoSEQ multiplex PCR. The sample has 430,000 or so clones, roughly 88% seen once; the top ten hold less than 2%. Material for sequencing was PBMCs or T cells enriched from blood (not recorded which). The receptors here all came from a woman in her thirties or forties who had recovered from COVID-19.

This clone was recorded only once. The V call is TRBV9, the J call TRBJ2-1, with TRBD2 matching over 9 bases. Per germline, CDR1 SGDLS and CDR2 YYNGEE. Trimming removed 3 bases from V and 2 bases from J; junction bases left unmatched: 6. The CDR3 sequence is 16 residues long. The CDR3 loop is CASSETVAGAYNEQFF. Written as DNA, the CDR3 is TGTGCCAGCAGCGAAACAGTAGCGGGAGCCTACAATGAGCAGTTCTTC.

This chain connects TRBV7-2 to TRBJ1-2, with D possibly being TRBD1 (6 bases). CDR1 is SGHTA, CDR2 FQGNSA, per germline. This CDR3 has 14 residues. Trimming took 5 bases from V and 4 from J, leaving 14 bases between them. For the CDR3, the DNA is TGTGCCAGCAGCAGAGACGGGGGGGCCTATGGCTACACCTTC. Translating it yields CASSRDGGAYGYTF.

This rearrangement joins TRBV9 to TRBJ2-3; D is ambiguous. Trimming removed 0 bases from V and 8 bases from J, with 10 bases in between. This CDR3 is built from 13 residues. Germline CDR1 and CDR2: SGDLS and YYNGEE. The CDR3 reads CASSVAQARTQYF. CDR3 bases: TGTGCCAGCAGCGTAGCTCAAGCGCGTACGCAGTATTTT. Full variable domain (rest looked up from reference TRBV9 and TRBJ2-3): DSGVTQTPKHLITATGQRVTLRCSPRSGDLSVYWYQQSLDQGLQFLIQYYNGEERAKGNILERFSAQQFPDLHSELNLSSLELGDSALYFCASSVAQARTQYFGPGTRLTVL.

The chain carries TRBV4-1 and TRBJ2-3; 9 bases are shared with TRBD1. The junction had 16 bases not matched to a gene; V was cut back by 6 bases and J by 0 bases. The CDR3 consists of 19 residues. Germline values: CDR1 MGHRA, CDR2 YSYEKL. CDR3 protein: CASRGTGNPYYTSTDTQYF. The CDR3 DNA follows: TGCGCCAGCAGAGGGACAGGGAATCCCTACTACACTAGCACAGATACGCAGTATTTT.

This chain connects TRBV5-4 to TRBJ2-2; 9 bases fit TRBD2. Per the germline V gene, CDR1 is SGHNT and CDR2 is YYREEE (reference sequence). The CDR3 covers 17 residues. V was clipped by 3 bases and J by 1 base; unmatched bases: 7. The CDR3 protein is CASSSVSGGQNTGELFF. The CDR3 bases are TGTGCCAGCAGCTCGGTCAGCGGGGGGCAGAACACCGGGGAGCTGTTTTTT.

The rearrangement joins TRBV4-3 to TRBJ1-2, with 7 bases lining up with TRBD1. The CDR3 covers 15 residues. Germline V gene lookup returns CDR1 LGHNA and CDR2 YSLEER. Unmatched junction bases numbered 3, after V lost 0 bases and J lost 2 bases. The chain's CDR3 is CASSQEPTGNYGYTF. CDR3 bases: TGCGCCAGCAGCCAAGAACCGACAGGGAACTATGGCTACACCTTC.

The chain recombines TRBV6-5 with TRBJ2-7, with D perhaps TRBD2 (5 bases). The CDR3 is 13 amino acids. V dropped 6 bases and J dropped 0 bases, with 9 bases sitting between them. Germline CDR1 MNHEY, CDR2 SVGAGI. CDR3 in amino acids: CASRRTSSYEQYF. The CDR3 coding sequence is TGTGCCAGCAGGAGGACTTCCTCCTACGAGCAGTACTTC.

This clone has more than one count but fewer than ten. The chain links TRBV9 to TRBJ1-1, with 7 bases aligning to TRBD1. Looked up from germline, CDR1 is SGDLS and CDR2 is YYNGEE. The CDR3 runs 13 residues. J was trimmed by 3 bases and V by 3 bases; bases with no gene match: 2. The CDR3 coding sequence is TGTGCCAGCAGCGCTGACAGGGACACTGAAGCTTTCTTT. It codes for CASSADRDTEAFF. Complete variable domain (other parts from reference TRBV9 and TRBJ1-1): DSGVTQTPKHLITATGQRVTLRCSPRSGDLSVYWYQQSLDQGLQFLIQYYNGEERAKGNILERFSAQQFPDLHSELNLSSLELGDSALYFCASSADRDTEAFFGQGTRLTVV.

The rearrangement uses TRBV7-2 and TRBJ2-5; D perhaps matches TRBD2 (6 bases). V lost 5 bases, J lost 0 bases, and 16 bases lay in between. This CDR3 comprises 16 residues. Germline V lookup: CDR1 SGHTA, CDR2 FQGNSA. CDR3 DNA sequence: TGTGCCAGCAGCCCCTTCCGGGAGAGGTACCAAGAGACCCAGTACTTC. It yields the protein CASSPFRERYQETQYF. Complete variable domain (other parts from reference TRBV7-2 and TRBJ2-5): GAGVSQSPSNKVTEKGKDVELRCDPISGHTALYWYRQSLGQGLEFLIYFQGNSAPDKSGLPSDRFSAERTGGSVSTLTIQRTQQEDSAVYLCASSPFRERYQETQYFGPGTRLLVL.

This clone was recorded once. The chain combines TRBV4-3 with TRBJ2-3; tentatively, D is TRBD2 (5 bases). This CDR3 spans 15 amino acids. With 1 base removed from V and 0 bases from J, the gap between germline ends came to 8 bases. Germline V gives CDR1 LGHNA, CDR2 YSLEER. The CDR3 spells CASSQGEISTDTQYF. Written as DNA, the CDR3 is TGCGCCAGCAGCCAAGGGGAGATAAGCACAGATACGCAGTATTTT.

The gene calls are TRBV7-9 and TRBJ1-5, with 8 bases matching TRBD1. Germline values: CDR1 SEHNR, CDR2 FQNEAQ (reference sequence). V shed 4 bases, J shed 6 bases, and the junction held 2 bases outside the gene matches. This CDR3 contains 13 residues. The CDR3 region is CASSSTGVQPQHF. The CDR3, as DNA: TGTGCCAGCAGCTCGACAGGGGTTCAGCCCCAGCATTTT.

The gene calls are TRBV5-1 and TRBJ2-3; D not resolved. The CDR3 is 13 amino acids. CDR1 and CDR2 from the germline V gene are SGHRS and YFSETQ. With 1 base removed from V and 2 bases from J, the gap between germline ends came to 5 bases. CDR3 nucleotide sequence: TGCGCCAGCAGCTTGTTCTCCACAGATACGCAGTATTTT. This sequence encodes CASSLFSTDTQYF.

This sequence joins TRBV19 and TRBJ2-4, with D perhaps matching TRBD1 (6 bases). The germline gives CDR1 LNHDA, CDR2 SQIVND (reference sequence). V lost 4 bases, J lost 0 bases, and 7 bases lay in between. The CDR3 is made up of 14 amino acids. In DNA, the CDR3 is TGTGCCAGTAGTAACAGGGAAGCCAAAAACATTCAGTACTTC. It codes for CASSNREAKNIQYF.

This chain joins TRBV14 and TRBJ1-5; D gene unclear. The CDR3 extends over 13 amino acids. Germline CDR1 and CDR2: SGHDN and FVKESK. The V and J ends lost 3 bases and 5 bases respectively, with 8 bases between them. CDR3 bases: TGTGCCAGCAGCCAGTACCTAGATCAGCCCCAGCATTTT. It encodes CASSQYLDQPQHF.

The rearrangement joins TRBV19 to TRBJ2-7, with TRBD1 matching over 7 bases. In germline, CDR1 is LNHDA, CDR2 SQIVND (reference sequence). The CDR3 runs to 15 residues. V lost 5 bases and J lost 3; bases outside the gene matches: 10. The CDR3 nucleotides are TGTGCCAGTAGTCCGACAGGGATCCGCTACTACGAGCAGTACTTC. This sequence encodes CASSPTGIRYYEQYF.

The J gene is TRBJ2-1, the V gene TRBV30, with TRBD2 matching 7 bases. The CDR3 runs 16 residues. J gave up 7 bases and V 1 base, and 13 bases lay outside the gene matches. The germline CDR1 and CDR2 sequences are GTSNPN and SVGIG (reference sequence). This chain's CDR3 is CAWSGRAPGTTNEQFF. DNA of the CDR3: TGTGCCTGGAGTGGGAGGGCCCCCGGGACTACGAATGAGCAGTTCTTC.

The chain has TRBV7-9 and TRBJ1-2; TRBD1 matches 7 bases. Per germline, CDR1 SEHNR and CDR2 FQNEAQ (reference sequence). The CDR3 totals 11 residues. Losses at the gene ends were 6 bases for V and 8 bases for J; bases not matched to a gene: 3. CDR3 sequence (DNA): TGTGCCAGCAGTCCGGGACAGGGCTACACCTTC. Protein: CASSPGQGYTF.

The chain combines TRBV19 with TRBJ1-1, with 7 positions matching TRBD1. V lost 3 bases, J lost 7 bases, and 20 bases stayed unmatched. Germline V CDR1 and CDR2: LNHDA, SQIVND (reference sequence). The CDR3 is 18 amino acids. Written as DNA, the CDR3 is TGTGCCAGTAGTATCCGGCCCTTAAACAGGGGTAAAAGGGGTGAAGCTTTCTTT. Translation gives CASSIRPLNRGKRGEAFF.

The rearrangement links TRBV9 to TRBJ1-2, with 7 bases that match TRBD1. Looked up from germline, CDR1 is SGDLS and CDR2 is YYNGEE. V lost 4 bases to trimming and J lost 4 bases; unmatched junction nucleotides: 4. The CDR3 extends over 13 amino acids. CDR3 region: CASSLSGGYGYTF. As DNA, the CDR3 is TGTGCCAGCAGCCTCTCAGGGGGCTATGGCTACACCTTC.

The genes are TRBV12-5 and TRBJ2-2, with no clear D. Trimming cost V 1 base and J 1 base, with 7 bases left between them. Germline V gene data show CDR1 as LGHNT and CDR2 as FRNRAP. The CDR3 consists of 15 residues. The CDR3 reads CASGLDRQNTGELFF. In nucleotides, the CDR3 is TGTGCTAGTGGTTTGGACCGACAGAACACCGGGGAGCTGTTTTTT.

The chain combines TRBV6-5 with TRBJ1-5; TRBD1 might be the D (6 bases). Trimming took 7 bases from V and 3 from J, leaving 16 bases between them. Per germline, CDR1 MNHEY and CDR2 SVGAGI. This CDR3 is built from 15 residues. CDR3 sequence: CASNLDRPNNQPQHF. Here the CDR3 DNA reads TGTGCCAGCAACCTCGACAGGCCCAACAATCAGCCCCAGCATTTT.